The 18 T cell receptor beta chains reported below all come from one sample, sequenced in a study of blood T cell repertoires in COVID-19. The data were produced by immunoSEQ multiplex PCR, yet TCRdb's version contains in-frame clones alone and is incomplete. This table has around 180,000 clones, approximately 85% appearing once. Sequences were obtained from peripheral blood. The origin of the receptors is a woman of 80 years or more with acute or convalescent COVID-19.

The V gene is TRBV3-1 (or the pseudogene TRBV3-2), the J gene TRBJ2-2; 11 bases are a match to TRBD1. The CDR3 extends over 19 amino acids. Germline V gene sequence: CDR1 LGHDT, CDR2 YNNKEL (reference sequence). Unmatched junction bases numbered 9, after V lost 3 bases and J lost 0 bases. CDR3 loop: CASSHQVPGQGANTGELFF. The DNA for the CDR3 is TGTGCCAGCAGCCACCAGGTACCGGGACAGGGGGCGAACACCGGGGAGCTGTTTTTT.

The V call is TRBV27, the J call TRBJ1-3; D is perhaps TRBD1 (5 bases). CDR1 and CDR2 from the germline V gene are MNHEY and SMNVEV (reference sequence). The CDR3 has 14 residues. The V and J ends lost 5 bases and 1 base respectively, with 9 bases between them. The CDR3 loop reads CASSEGESGNTIYF. The CDR3 DNA is TGTGCCAGCAGTGAAGGGGAATCTGGAAACACCATATATTTT.

The chain carries TRBV10-3 and TRBJ2-7; 13 bases are shared with TRBD2. Per germline, CDR1 ENHRY and CDR2 SYGVKD. The CDR3 length is 16 residues. Trimming cost V 2 bases and J 5 bases; bases outside gene matches: 6. The CDR3 reads CAISERRTSGGDEQYF. The CDR3 coding sequence is TGTGCCATCAGTGAGCGTCGCACTAGCGGGGGGGACGAGCAGTACTTC.

The chain links TRBV6-5 to TRBJ1-4, with D tentatively TRBD1 (5 bases). There are 13 residues in the CDR3. Trimming stripped 7 bases from V and 5 bases from J, with 11 bases between. Looked up from germline, CDR1 is MNHEY and CDR2 is SVGAGI. CDR3 nucleotides: TGTGCCAGCATGTCAGGGATGAATGAAAAACTGTTTTTT. Translating gives CASMSGMNEKLFF.

The chain combines TRBV6-2 or TRBV6-3 with TRBJ1-6; TRBD1 matches 7 bases. The V gene's germline CDR1 is MNHEY and CDR2 SVGEGT. V lost 2 bases to trimming and J lost 9 bases; unmatched junction nucleotides: 13. CDR3 length: 17 residues. The CDR3 DNA sequence: TGTGCCAGCAGTTACGGGCGAGCCGGGACAGCCTCTTCACCCCTCCACTTT. Translation gives CASSYGRAGTASSPLHF.

This clone was detected a few times. The chain links TRBV20-1 to TRBJ2-7; D is ambiguous. The V and J ends lost 4 bases and 6 bases respectively, with 10 bases between them. The CDR3 consists of 11 residues. In germline, CDR1 is DFQATT, CDR2 SNEGSKA (reference sequence). The CDR3 bases are TGCAGTGCTAAGCTTTCTCGCGAGCAGTACTTC. It yields the protein CSAKLSREQYF.

The rearrangement joins TRBV7-6 to TRBJ2-7, with a tentative D call TRBD1 (6 bases). V shed 1 base and J shed 3 bases, with 16 bases lying between them. This CDR3 contains 16 residues. Germline CDR1 is SGHVS and CDR2 is FNYEAQ. CDR3 loop: CASSLVQGRFGYEQYF. The DNA of the CDR3 is TGTGCCAGCAGCTTAGTACAGGGAAGGTTTGGCTACGAGCAGTACTTC. Drawing the rest from reference TRBV7-6 and TRBJ2-7, the complete variable domain is GAGVSQSPRYKVTKRGQDVALRCDPISGHVSLYWYRQALGQGPEFLTYFNYEAQQDKSGLPNDRFSAERPEGSISTLTIQRTEQRDSAMYRCASSLVQGRFGYEQYFGPGTRLTVT.

This clone has only a few counts. The rearrangement uses TRBV6-2 or TRBV6-3 and TRBJ2-3; 8 positions match TRBD2. The CDR3 runs 17 residues. V was clipped by 2 bases and J by 0 bases; unmatched bases: 7. Germline V gene data show CDR1 as MNHEY and CDR2 as SVGEGT. This CDR3 reads CASSYVRGVPSTDTQYF. CDR3 DNA sequence: TGTGCCAGCAGTTACGTGCGGGGGGTACCTAGCACAGATACGCAGTATTTT.

V and J are TRBV19 and TRBJ2-3; 7 bases match TRBD1. This CDR3 has 15 amino acids. Per germline, CDR1 LNHDA and CDR2 SQIVND (reference sequence). The ends lost 5 bases at V and 1 base at J; junction bases unmatched: 6. The CDR3 nucleotides read TGTGCCAGTAGTCCCAGGACAGGCGGCACAGATACGCAGTATTTT. Its protein is CASSPRTGGTDTQYF. Looking up the rest from reference TRBV19 and TRBJ2-3 gives the full variable domain: DGGITQSPKYLFRKEGQNVTLSCEQNLNHDAMYWYRQDPGQGLRLIYYSQIVNDFQKGDIAEGYSVSREKKESFPLTVTSAQKNPTAFYLCASSPRTGGTDTQYFGPGTRLTVL.

This clone was counted between two and nine times. The chain has TRBV3-1 (or the pseudogene TRBV3-2) and TRBJ2-7; D may be TRBD2 (5 bases). Between the trimmed V and J ends, which lost 0 bases and 5 bases, there was a span of 14 bases. This CDR3 spans 15 amino acids. Germline V lookup: CDR1 LGHDT, CDR2 YNNKEL (reference sequence). Here the CDR3 reads CASSQDSREWNEQYF. CDR3 nucleotides: TGTGCCAGCAGCCAAGATTCCCGGGAATGGAACGAGCAGTACTTC.

This chain uses TRBV7-2 with TRBJ1-3, with D maybe TRBD1 (5 bases). From germline, CDR1 is SGHTA and CDR2 FQGNSA. Deletions cut 2 bases from V and 4 bases from J, with 15 bases between. The CDR3 has 16 residues. This CDR3 is CASSLWGSVGGNTIYF. CDR3 in DNA: TGTGCCAGCAGCTTATGGGGCAGCGTGGGAGGAAACACCATATATTTT.

The chain combines TRBV7-8 with TRBJ2-5; no clear D. The ends were cut back, 5 bases at V and 2 bases at J, with 9 bases in the middle. Germline lookup yields CDR1 SGHVS and CDR2 FQNEAQ. The CDR3 consists of 13 residues. The CDR3 region has the DNA TGTGCCAGCAGCCGTAACTCTCAAGAGACCCAGTACTTC. Protein product: CASSRNSQETQYF.

The V call is TRBV5-8, the J call TRBJ2-5; 7 bases fit TRBD2. The V gene's germline CDR1 is SGHTS and CDR2 YDEGEE. This CDR3 region has 16 residues. The junction had 11 bases not matched to a gene; V was cut back by 4 bases and J by 2 bases. This chain's CDR3 is CASSAGQRGPQETQYF. Written as DNA, the CDR3 is TGTGCCAGCAGCGCCGGGCAGCGGGGTCCTCAAGAGACCCAGTACTTC.

The chain carries TRBV10-1 and TRBJ1-1, with D maybe TRBD1 (5 bases). Trimming removed 8 bases from V and 0 bases from J, with 10 bases in between. CDR1 and CDR2 from the germline V gene are WNHNN and SYGVQD (reference sequence). This CDR3 region has 13 residues. The CDR3: CASSRAVNTEAFF. CDR3 nucleotide sequence: TGCGCCAGCTCCAGGGCGGTGAACACTGAAGCTTTCTTT.

The chain joins TRBV29-1 to TRBJ2-1, with D perhaps TRBD2 (5 bases). There are 13 residues in the CDR3. The germline V and J ends were trimmed by 7 bases and 3 bases, with 13 bases remaining between them. Germline-derived CDR1 and CDR2 are SQVTM and ANQGSEA. In DNA, the CDR3 is TGCAGCGGGAGCCCGGGGTACTACAATGAGCAGTTCTTC. Translating it yields CSGSPGYYNEQFF.

The chain joins TRBV3-1 (or the pseudogene TRBV3-2) to TRBJ2-7, with TRBD1 as a possible D gene (7 bases). This CDR3 spans 16 amino acids. Germline V gene sequence: CDR1 LGHDT, CDR2 YNNKEL (reference sequence). Trimming stripped 3 bases from V and 5 bases from J, with 20 bases between. The chain's CDR3 is CASSQEGQRGFDEQYF. In nucleotides, the CDR3 is TGTGCCAGCAGCCAGGAGGGACAGCGAGGGTTCGACGAGCAGTACTTC.

This rearrangement joins TRBV3-1 (or the pseudogene TRBV3-2) to TRBJ2-1; no definite D call. V lost 4 bases and J 0 bases, leaving 10 bases between the germline ends. The CDR3 loop spans 15 amino acids. Germline assignment: CDR1 LGHDT and CDR2 YNNKEL (reference sequence). The CDR3 protein is CASSLEISSYNEQFF. In DNA, the CDR3 is TGTGCCAGCAGCCTCGAAATCAGCTCCTACAATGAGCAGTTCTTC.

The J gene is TRBJ2-7, the V gene TRBV5-6; TRBD1 matches 9 bases. J lost 5 bases, V lost 2 bases, and 8 bases had no gene match. Per germline, CDR1 SGHDT and CDR2 YYEEEE. The CDR3 has 15 residues. Written as DNA, the CDR3 is TGTGCCAGCAGCTTAGCCGGGACAGGGAGACACGAGCAGTACTTC. Its translation: CASSLAGTGRHEQYF. The full variable domain, its missing parts supplied by reference TRBV5-6 and TRBJ2-7, is DAGVTQSPTHLIKTRGQQVTLRCSPKSGHDTVSWYQQALGQGPQFIFQYYEEEERQRGNFPDRFSGHQFPNYSSELNVNALLLGDSALYLCASSLAGTGRHEQYFGPGTRLTVT.